This TCR beta chain originates from a study of shared clonotypes between healthy human individuals. The wider study: The cohort had two women and a few men, ages 18 to 49. Researchers assigned three CD4 naive, three CD4 memory, two CD8 naive and one CD8 memory plate to each donor.

TCRdb's copy holds only in-frame clones and misses some; the assay was immunoSEQ multiplex PCR. The profile shows under 1 million clones, 80% to 95% of them singletons. Naive CD8 populations comprised CD45RO-negative cells positively selected for CCR7, excluding terminally differentiated effector memory CD45RA+ cells. Germline loops: CDR1 KGHSY, CDR2 FQNENV. Trimming cost V 0 bases and J 0 bases, with 9 bases left between them. The CDR3 is 15 residues long. The receptor's source is a man aged 30-40 years in good health. The source material was naive CD8+ T cells sorted from blood. The chain has TRBV16 and TRBJ2-7; D tentatively reads TRBD1 or TRBD2 (5 bases each). This CDR3 reads CASSQSGEFSYEQYF. The CDR3 nucleotides read TGTGCCAGCAGCCAATCGGGGGAATTCTCCTACGAGCAGTACTTC.